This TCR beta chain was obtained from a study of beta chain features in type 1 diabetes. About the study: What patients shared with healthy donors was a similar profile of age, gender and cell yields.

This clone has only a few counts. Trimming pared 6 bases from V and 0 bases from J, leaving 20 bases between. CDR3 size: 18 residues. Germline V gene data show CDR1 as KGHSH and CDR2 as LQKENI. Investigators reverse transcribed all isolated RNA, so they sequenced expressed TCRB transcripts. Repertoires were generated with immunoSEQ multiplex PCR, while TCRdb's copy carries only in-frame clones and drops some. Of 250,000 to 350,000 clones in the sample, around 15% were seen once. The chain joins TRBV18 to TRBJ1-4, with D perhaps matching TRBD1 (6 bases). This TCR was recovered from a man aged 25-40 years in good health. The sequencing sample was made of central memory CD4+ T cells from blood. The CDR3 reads CASSQRGTNPATNEKLFF. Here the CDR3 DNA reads TGTGCCAGCTCCCAAAGAGGGACAAACCCAGCAACTAATGAAAAACTGTTTTTT. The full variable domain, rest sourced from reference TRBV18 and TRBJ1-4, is NAGVMQNPRHLVRRRGQEARLRCSPMKGHSHVYWYRQLPEEGLKFMVYLQKENIIDESGMPKERFSAEFPKEGPSILRIQQVVRGDSAAYFCASSQRGTNPATNEKLFFGSGTQLSVL.